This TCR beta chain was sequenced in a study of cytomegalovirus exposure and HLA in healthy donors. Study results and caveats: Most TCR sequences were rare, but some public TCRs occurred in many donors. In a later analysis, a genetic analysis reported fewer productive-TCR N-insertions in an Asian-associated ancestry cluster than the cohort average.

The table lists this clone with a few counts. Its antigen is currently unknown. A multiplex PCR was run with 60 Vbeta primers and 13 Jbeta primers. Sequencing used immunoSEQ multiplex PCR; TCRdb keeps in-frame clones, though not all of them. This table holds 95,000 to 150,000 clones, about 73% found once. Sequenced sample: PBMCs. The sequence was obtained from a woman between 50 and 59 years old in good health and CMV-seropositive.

The CDR3 protein is CASSYFLNEKLFF. For the CDR3, the DNA is TGTGCCAGCAGTTATTTCCTTAATGAAAAACTGTTTTTT. The chain carries TRBV6-5 and TRBJ1-4; no firm D call. This CDR3 comprises 13 residues. The germline V gene has CDR1 MNHEY and CDR2 SVGAGI. The V end lost 3 bases, the J end lost 4 bases, and 6 bases lay between the germline ends.